These 18 T cell receptor beta chains share one sample of origin, sequenced in a study of blood T cell repertoires in COVID-19. Only in-frame clones appear in the TCRdb table, and some are missing; sequencing was by immunoSEQ multiplex PCR. The sample yields some 120,000 clones, 83% seen once. The material sequenced was peripheral blood. The receptors come from a man aged 80 or over with active or convalescent COVID-19.

This sequence joins TRBV28 and TRBJ1-6; D is undetermined. The CDR3 is made up of 13 amino acids. CDR1 and CDR2 (germline): MDHEN, SYDVKM. With 6 bases removed from V and 7 bases from J, the gap between germline ends came to 10 bases. CDR3 protein: CASSPDGNSPLHF. CDR3 bases: TGTGCCAGCAGCCCCGACGGGAATTCACCCCTCCACTTT.

This chain connects TRBV4-3 to TRBJ1-5, with TRBD1 as a possible D gene (5 bases). V gave up 5 bases and J gave up 5 bases, with 16 bases separating them. The CDR3 runs to 15 residues. Per the germline V gene, CDR1 is LGHNA and CDR2 is YSLEER. The CDR3 bases are TGCGCCAGCAGCGCTCGGGGGGGAGGTGATCAGCCCCAGCATTTT. This sequence encodes CASSARGGGDQPQHF.

The rearrangement uses TRBV6-5 and TRBJ1-5, with a tentative D call TRBD1 (5 bases). Germline CDR1 reads MNHEY; CDR2 reads SVGAGI. V was clipped by 6 bases and J by 5 bases, with 14 bases between them. CDR3 length: 14 residues. The CDR3: CASSSLGGYQPQHF. The CDR3 nucleotides are TGTGCCAGCAGCTCGTTGGGGGGGTATCAGCCCCAGCATTTT.

V usage is TRBV21-1 and J usage is TRBJ2-1; the table's D call, TRBD2, was not checked against the DNA. TRBV21-1 counts as a pseudogene. The CDR3 is 17 amino acids. CDR3 sequence (DNA): TGTGCCAGCAGCAAAAACAGACTAGCGGGGGGCAGCGGTGAGCAGTTCTTC. Encoded protein: CASSKNRLAGGSGEQFF.

V usage is TRBV9 and J usage is TRBJ1-5; TRBD1 is a possible D gene (5 bases). The V gene's germline CDR1 is SGDLS and CDR2 YYNGEE. V was clipped by 2 bases and J by 8 bases, with 11 bases between them. The CDR3 extends over 13 amino acids. This chain's CDR3 is CASSVGPLKPQHF. The DNA of the CDR3 is TGTGCCAGCAGCGTGGGGCCCCTTAAGCCCCAGCATTTT. Full variable domain (missing parts from reference TRBV9 and TRBJ1-5): DSGVTQTPKHLITATGQRVTLRCSPRSGDLSVYWYQQSLDQGLQFLIQYYNGEERAKGNILERFSAQQFPDLHSELNLSSLELGDSALYFCASSVGPLKPQHFGDGTRLSIL.

V and J are TRBV5-1 and TRBJ2-5; 12 nucleotides align to TRBD1. CDR3 length: 14 amino acids. Trimming removed 6 bases from V and 4 bases from J; junction bases left unmatched: 4. The germline V gene has CDR1 SGHRS and CDR2 YFSETQ. CDR3 sequence reads: CASTGTGGGETQYF. The CDR3, as DNA: TGCGCCAGCACCGGGACAGGGGGCGGAGAGACCCAGTACTTC.

The chain joins TRBV4-1 to TRBJ1-4; 8 bases map to TRBD1. J gave up 7 bases and V 1 base, and 11 bases lay outside the gene matches. The germline V gene encodes CDR1 MGHRA and CDR2 YSYEKL. The CDR3 extends over 17 amino acids. The CDR3, as DNA: TGCGCCAGCAGCCAAGGATGGCCGACAGGGGAAAGTGAAAAACTGTTTTTT. This translates into CASSQGWPTGESEKLFF.

V gene TRBV6-4 combines with J gene TRBJ1-5, with 7 bases aligning to TRBD1. V lost 6 bases to trimming and J lost 9 bases; unmatched junction nucleotides: 8. CDR1 is MRHNA and CDR2 is SNTAGT in the germline V gene. This CDR3 comprises 13 residues. The CDR3 coding sequence is TGTGCCAGCAGCGGACAGGTTGGCGGGCCCCAGCATTTT. Residues: CASSGQVGGPQHF.

V gene TRBV4-3 combines with J gene TRBJ1-2; D is unclear. Germline lookup yields CDR1 LGHNA and CDR2 YSLEER. Trimming shortened V by 0 bases and J by 6 bases, and 11 bases separated the two germline ends. This CDR3 contains 14 residues. CDR3 coding DNA: TGCGCCAGCAGCCAAGATGAGGGCCTGAATGGCTACACCTTC. It encodes CASSQDEGLNGYTF.

This clone was seen only a few times. The chain uses TRBV6-5 and TRBJ2-7; perhaps TRBD1 as D (6 bases). Per germline, CDR1 MNHEY and CDR2 SVGAGI. This CDR3 contains 13 residues. With 5 bases removed from V and 2 bases from J, the gap between germline ends came to 10 bases. The CDR3 DNA is TGTGCCAGCAGTAGGGGGATCACCTACGAGCAGTACTTC. This gives the protein CASSRGITYEQYF.

The CDR3 reads CASSEGRGSSYNEQFF. The DNA for the CDR3 is TGTGCCAGCAGTGAGGGGCGGGGGTCATCCTACAATGAGCAGTTCTTC. The rearrangement uses TRBV6-4 and TRBJ2-1; the match to TRBD2 covers 7 bases. The CDR3 is 16 residues long. V dropped 3 bases and J dropped 1; count of bases not matched to a gene: 6. CDR1 and CDR2 from the germline V gene are MRHNA and SNTAGT.

Only a few counts were recorded for this clone. The chain uses TRBV18 and TRBJ1-1; 8 bases map to TRBD1. Germline V gives CDR1 KGHSH, CDR2 LQKENI. There are 13 residues in the CDR3. The V gene end was trimmed by 6 bases and the J gene end by 4 bases; junction bases not matched to a gene: 4. The CDR3 here is CASSYQGATEAFF. For the CDR3, the DNA is TGTGCCAGCTCTTACCAGGGGGCCACTGAAGCTTTCTTT.

This clone was seen at least ten times. V is TRBV28 and J is TRBJ2-3; TRBD2 matches at 8 bases. J was trimmed by 4 bases and V by 5 bases; bases with no gene match: 5. This CDR3 has 14 residues. CDR1 is MDHEN and CDR2 is SYDVKM in the germline V gene. CDR3 nucleotide sequence: TGTGCCAGCAGTCCTTGGACTAGCCCAGATACGCAGTATTTT. Translated: CASSPWTSPDTQYF.

This clone has a count of ten or more. This chain joins TRBV10-2 and TRBJ2-2; the match to TRBD2 covers 8 bases. There are 16 residues in the CDR3. V was pared by 2 bases and J by 4 bases, with 6 bases of the junction left unmatched. Germline V gene sequence: CDR1 WSHSY, CDR2 SAAADI. The CDR3 bases are TGCGCCAGCAGTGAGAACGGGGGGGCCATCACCGGGGAGCTGTTTTTT. This gives the protein CASSENGGAITGELFF.

The chain has TRBV19 and TRBJ2-7; the match to TRBD1 covers 8 bases. Germline V CDR1 and CDR2: LNHDA, SQIVND (reference sequence). Trimming took 5 bases from V and 6 from J; bases not matched to a gene: 6. The CDR3 length is 13 residues. DNA of the CDR3: TGTGCCAGTAGTGCAACAGGGGGATCCGAGCAGTACTTC. Its translation: CASSATGGSEQYF. Complete variable domain (other parts from reference TRBV19 and TRBJ2-7): DGGITQSPKYLFRKEGQNVTLSCEQNLNHDAMYWYRQDPGQGLRLIYYSQIVNDFQKGDIAEGYSVSREKKESFPLTVTSAQKNPTAFYLCASSATGGSEQYFGPGTRLTVT.

V is TRBV6-2 or TRBV6-3 and J is TRBJ2-1; TRBD2 agrees at 10 bases. Germline lookup yields CDR1 MNHEY and CDR2 SVGEGT. The V segment lost 6 bases and the J segment 4 bases; nucleotides outside the gene matches: 12. The CDR3 loop spans 17 amino acids. The CDR3 reads CASSLPERGGPYNEQFF. CDR3 nucleotide sequence: TGTGCCAGCAGCCTGCCGGAGCGGGGGGGCCCTTACAATGAGCAGTTCTTC.

This clone occurred a few times. This rearrangement joins TRBV2 to TRBJ2-4; tentative D call: TRBD1 (6 bases). This CDR3 has 18 amino acids. Trimming stripped 4 bases from V and 2 bases from J, with 21 bases between. Looked up from germline, CDR1 is SNHLY and CDR2 is FYNNEI. The CDR3 DNA follows: TGTGCCAGCAGTGGATCTCCGGGACAAGGGGTAACCAAAAACATTCAGTACTTC. Translation: CASSGSPGQGVTKNIQYF.

Only one count was recorded for this clone. The chain employs TRBV9 and TRBJ1-5, with 9 bases fitting TRBD1. The CDR3 is 15 amino acids. The germline V gene encodes CDR1 SGDLS and CDR2 YYNGEE. Unmatched junction bases numbered 6, after V lost 3 bases and J lost 5 bases. The CDR3 nucleotides read TGTGCCAGCAGCGAGACAGGGGGTGTGGATCAGCCCCAGCATTTT. As protein: CASSETGGVDQPQHF.